Sequencing of this T cell receptor beta chain was carried out in a study of human T cells and chemical hapten exposure. At the level of the study: The sensitizing agent was 2% DPC, placed on approximately 2 cm by approximately 2 cm of upper inner arm skin.

TCRdb redid the calling of the RACE reads with MiXCR, one entry per CDR3 protein. Among just under 350,000 distinct CDR3 sequences listed, around 7% were seen once. CDR1 LGHNA and CDR2 YSLEER come from the germline V gene. The CDR3 covers 13 residues. The junction had 7 bases not matched to a gene; V was cut back by 0 bases and J by 15 bases. This clonotype was detected a few times. Its antigen remains unknown. This sample's time point: patch test 1, 2 weeks after DPC sensitization. As to treatment: therapeutic diphenylcyclopropenone sensitization with weekly scalp DPC. Donation of samples came from alopecia patients who were 18 to 70 years old and suitable for DPC. Study-wide results and caveats: More PT1 expanded TCRs went with higher patch test scores. Versus controls, significantly more large CDR3 similarity clusters arose from expanded TCRs.

V and J are TRBV4-3 and TRBJ2-1; 8 bases align to TRBD2. This specimen consisted of whole blood, obtained in connection with sensitization to the hapten diphenylcyclopropenone (DPC). The clonotype comes from a woman aged 18-29 years with alopecia areata. Some clones in this sample may be carry-over from other donors' samples. The CDR3 DNA reads as TGCGCCAGCAGCCAAGAATCGGGAGGGCCGGCGTTCTTC. This codes for CASSQESGGPAFF.